A single sample gave rise to the 9 T cell receptor beta chains below, sequenced in a study of cytomegalovirus exposure and HLA in healthy donors. Use of 60 Vbeta and 13 Jbeta primers characterized the PCR. TCRdb's table, derived via immunoSEQ multiplex PCR, lists solely in-frame clones and lacks some. The sample includes about 150,000 clones, roughly three quarters of them seen just once. Sample: PBMCs. The receptors here all came from a man younger than 45 in good health and CMV-seronegative.

This chain connects TRBV6-1 to TRBJ2-6; tentative D call: TRBD1 (5 bases). Germline-derived CDR1 and CDR2 are MNHNS and SASEGT. The CDR3 is 16 amino acids. V dropped 2 bases and J dropped 3 bases, with 11 bases sitting between them. CDR3 region: CASSEQGVIGANVLTF. The CDR3 nucleotides read TGTGCCAGCAGTGAACAGGGTGTCATTGGGGCCAACGTCCTGACTTTC.

The V and J genes are TRBV4-1 and TRBJ2-1; 7 nucleotides match TRBD1. CDR1 and CDR2 from the germline V gene are MGHRA and YSYEKL. The J segment lost 4 bases and the V segment lost 5 bases, leaving 8 bases of the junction unmatched. CDR3 length equals 15 residues. The CDR3 protein is CASSMVRQGYNEQFF. For the CDR3, the DNA is TGCGCCAGCAGCATGGTACGACAGGGTTACAATGAGCAGTTCTTC.

The rearrangement joins TRBV5-1 to TRBJ2-1; 10 bases map to TRBD2. V lost 0 bases, J lost 8 bases, and 5 bases stayed unmatched. The length of the CDR3 is 15 residues. CDR1 is SGHRS, CDR2 YFSETQ, per germline. The CDR3 nucleotides read TGCGCCAGCAGCTTGGGATCTAGCGGGAGTGATGAGCAGTTCTTC. Translating gives CASSLGSSGSDEQFF.

The chain carries TRBV5-1 and TRBJ1-1; the D is unclear. Trimming took off 3 bases at V and 5 bases at J, with 14 bases between the two ends. This CDR3 is 14 amino acids long. Germline loops: CDR1 SGHRS, CDR2 YFSETQ. CDR3 residues: CASSWERGGTEAFF. Here the CDR3 DNA reads TGCGCCAGCAGCTGGGAGCGGGGTGGGACTGAAGCTTTCTTT.

The V gene is TRBV7-9, the J gene TRBJ2-7; 9 positions agree with TRBD2. Germline V CDR1 and CDR2: SEHNR, FQNEAQ (reference sequence). V lost 7 bases to trimming and J lost 5 bases; unmatched junction nucleotides: 12. This CDR3 comprises 15 residues. This CDR3 reads CASTFAAGGENEQYF. In nucleotides, the CDR3 is TGTGCCAGCACCTTCGCAGCGGGAGGTGAAAACGAGCAGTACTTC. The full variable domain, rest sourced from reference TRBV7-9 and TRBJ2-7, is DTGVSQNPRHKITKRGQNVTFRCDPISEHNRLYWYRQTLGQGPEFLTYFQNEAQLEKSRLLSDRFSAERPKGSFSTLEIQRTEQGDSAMYLCASTFAAGGENEQYFGPGTRLTVT.

The V call is TRBV7-9, the J call TRBJ2-5; 12 bases match TRBD2. Germline V gene lookup returns CDR1 SEHNR and CDR2 FQNEAQ (reference sequence). The CDR3 is 16 residues long. V shed 5 bases, J shed 1 base, and the junction held 5 bases outside the gene matches. The CDR3 region has the DNA TGTGCCAGCAGCCCCGGACTAGCGGGAAGCCAAGAGACCCAGTACTTC. It encodes CASSPGLAGSQETQYF.

The chain has TRBV5-1 and TRBJ2-2, with 8 bases fitting TRBD2. V shed 5 bases and J 2 bases; nucleotides not matched to a gene: 5. The CDR3 spans 15 residues. Looked up from germline, CDR1 is SGHRS and CDR2 is YFSETQ. The CDR3 protein is CASRSLAGNTGELFF. In DNA, the CDR3 is TGCGCCAGCAGGAGTCTAGCGGGTAACACCGGGGAGCTGTTTTTT.

This chain links TRBV19 with TRBJ2-2, with a weak D call TRBD1 (6 bases). V dropped 5 bases and J dropped 0 bases, with 16 bases sitting between them. CDR3 size: 17 residues. CDR1 and CDR2 from the germline V gene are LNHDA and SQIVND (reference sequence). CDR3 in amino acids: CASSPTDRLANTGELFF. The DNA of the CDR3 is TGTGCCAGTAGTCCCACCGACAGGCTAGCGAACACCGGGGAGCTGTTTTTT.

The chain combines TRBV19 with TRBJ1-1; D is uncertain. There are 14 residues in the CDR3. V was clipped by 3 bases and J by 1 base, with 9 bases between them. CDR1 LNHDA and CDR2 SQIVND come from the germline V gene (reference sequence). The CDR3 nucleotides read TGTGCCAGTAGTATGAGTAGGAGGAACACTGAAGCTTTCTTT. This encodes CASSMSRRNTEAFF.